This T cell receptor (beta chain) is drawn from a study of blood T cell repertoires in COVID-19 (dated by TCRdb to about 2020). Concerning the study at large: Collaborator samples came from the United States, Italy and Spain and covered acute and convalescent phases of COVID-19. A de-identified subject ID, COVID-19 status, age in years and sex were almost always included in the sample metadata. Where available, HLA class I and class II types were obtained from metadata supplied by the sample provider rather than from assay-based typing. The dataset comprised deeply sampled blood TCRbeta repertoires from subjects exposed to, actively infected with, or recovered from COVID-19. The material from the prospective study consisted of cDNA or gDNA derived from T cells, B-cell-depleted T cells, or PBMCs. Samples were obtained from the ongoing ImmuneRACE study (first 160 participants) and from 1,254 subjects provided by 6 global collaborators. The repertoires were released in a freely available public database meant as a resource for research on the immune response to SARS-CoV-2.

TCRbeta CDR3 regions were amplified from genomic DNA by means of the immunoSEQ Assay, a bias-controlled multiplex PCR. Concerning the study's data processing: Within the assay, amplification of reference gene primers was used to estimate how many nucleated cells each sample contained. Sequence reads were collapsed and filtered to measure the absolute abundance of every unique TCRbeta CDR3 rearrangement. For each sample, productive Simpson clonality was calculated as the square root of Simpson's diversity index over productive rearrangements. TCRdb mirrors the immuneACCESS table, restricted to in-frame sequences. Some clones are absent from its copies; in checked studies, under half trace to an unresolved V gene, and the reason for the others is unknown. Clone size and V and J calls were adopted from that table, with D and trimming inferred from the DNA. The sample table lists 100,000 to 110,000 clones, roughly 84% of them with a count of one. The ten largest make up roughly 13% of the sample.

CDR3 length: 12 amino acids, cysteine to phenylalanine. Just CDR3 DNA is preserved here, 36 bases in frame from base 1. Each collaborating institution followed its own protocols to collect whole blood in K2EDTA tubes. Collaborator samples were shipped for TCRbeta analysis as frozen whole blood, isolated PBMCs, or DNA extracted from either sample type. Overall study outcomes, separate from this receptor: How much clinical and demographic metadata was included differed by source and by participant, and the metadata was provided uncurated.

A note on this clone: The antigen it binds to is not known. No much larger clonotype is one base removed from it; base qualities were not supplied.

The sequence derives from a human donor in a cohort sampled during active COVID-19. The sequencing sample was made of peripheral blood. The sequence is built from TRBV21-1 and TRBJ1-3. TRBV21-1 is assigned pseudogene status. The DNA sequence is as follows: TGTGCCAGCAGCAAGGAGGGAAACACCATATATTTT. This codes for CASSKEGNTIYF.